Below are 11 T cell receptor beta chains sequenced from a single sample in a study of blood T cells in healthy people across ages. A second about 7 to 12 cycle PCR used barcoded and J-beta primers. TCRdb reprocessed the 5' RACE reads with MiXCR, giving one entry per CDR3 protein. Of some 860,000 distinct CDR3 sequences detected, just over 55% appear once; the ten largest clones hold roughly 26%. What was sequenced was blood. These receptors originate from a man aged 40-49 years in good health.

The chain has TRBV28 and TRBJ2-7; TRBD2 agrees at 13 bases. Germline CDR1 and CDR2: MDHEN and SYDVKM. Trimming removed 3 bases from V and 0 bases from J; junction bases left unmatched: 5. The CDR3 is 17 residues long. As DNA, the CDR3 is TGTGCCAGCAGTTTTGTGGGACTAGCGGGAAACTCCTACGAGCAGTACTTC. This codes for CASSFVGLAGNSYEQYF.

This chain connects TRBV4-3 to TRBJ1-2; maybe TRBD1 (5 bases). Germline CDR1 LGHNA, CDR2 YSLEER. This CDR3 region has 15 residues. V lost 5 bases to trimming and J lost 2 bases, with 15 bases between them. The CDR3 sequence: CASSSQTVPNYGYTF. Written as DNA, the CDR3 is TGCGCCAGCAGCTCTCAGACAGTGCCGAACTATGGCTACACCTTC.

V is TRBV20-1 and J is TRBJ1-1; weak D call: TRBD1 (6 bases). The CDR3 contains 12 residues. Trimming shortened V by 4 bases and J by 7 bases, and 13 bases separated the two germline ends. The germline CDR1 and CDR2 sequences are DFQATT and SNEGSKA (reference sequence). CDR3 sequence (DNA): TGCAGTGCTACCGGGGGCGGCCTTGAAGCTTTCTTT. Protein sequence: CSATGGGLEAFF.

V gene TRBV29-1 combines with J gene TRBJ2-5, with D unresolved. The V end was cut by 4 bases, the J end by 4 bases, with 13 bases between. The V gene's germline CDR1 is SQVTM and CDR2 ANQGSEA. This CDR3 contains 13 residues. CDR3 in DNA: TGCAGCGTTGCTTTTCAGTGGGGAGAGACCCAGTACTTC. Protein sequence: CSVAFQWGETQYF.

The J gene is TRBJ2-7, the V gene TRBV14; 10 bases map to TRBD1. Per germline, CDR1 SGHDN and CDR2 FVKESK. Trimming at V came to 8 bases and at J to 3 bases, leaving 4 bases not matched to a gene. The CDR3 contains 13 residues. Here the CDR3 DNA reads TGTGCCAGCCGGGACAGGGGACACTACGAGCAGTACTTC. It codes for CASRDRGHYEQYF.

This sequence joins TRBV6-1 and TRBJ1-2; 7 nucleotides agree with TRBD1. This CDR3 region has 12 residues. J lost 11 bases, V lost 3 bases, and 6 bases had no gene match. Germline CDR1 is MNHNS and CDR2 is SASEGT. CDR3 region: CASSERGQIYTF. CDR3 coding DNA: TGTGCCAGCAGTGAGCGGGGACAGATATACACCTTC.

The chain's CDR3 is CASSSNQPHIQYF. In DNA form, the CDR3 reads TGTGCCAGCAGTTCGAACCAGCCTCACATTCAGTACTTC. The rearrangement uses TRBV28 and TRBJ2-4; D gene unclear. Germline assignment: CDR1 MDHEN and CDR2 SYDVKM. The CDR3 has 13 amino acids. V lost 4 bases to trimming and J lost 8 bases, with 12 bases between them.

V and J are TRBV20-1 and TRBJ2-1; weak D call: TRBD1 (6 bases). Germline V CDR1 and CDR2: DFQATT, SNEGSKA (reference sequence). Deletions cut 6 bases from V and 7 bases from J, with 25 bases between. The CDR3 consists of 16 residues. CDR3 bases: TGCAGTGCGGTAAAATCGGGGACACCGAGTAGGAATGAGCAGTTCTTC. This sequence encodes CSAVKSGTPSRNEQFF.

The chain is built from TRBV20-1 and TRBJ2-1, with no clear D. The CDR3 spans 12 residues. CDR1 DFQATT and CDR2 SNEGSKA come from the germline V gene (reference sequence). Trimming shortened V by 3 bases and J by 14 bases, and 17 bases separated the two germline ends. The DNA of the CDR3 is TGCAGTGCTAGCGAAACCGCCGCGCCCGAGTTCTTC. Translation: CSASETAAPEFF.

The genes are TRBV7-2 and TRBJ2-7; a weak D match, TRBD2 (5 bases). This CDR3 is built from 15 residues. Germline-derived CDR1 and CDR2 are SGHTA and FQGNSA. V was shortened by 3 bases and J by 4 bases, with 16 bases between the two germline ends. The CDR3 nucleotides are TGTGCCAGCAGCTTTTTCGGGGAGCGGTCTTACGAGCAGTACTTC. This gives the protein CASSFFGERSYEQYF.

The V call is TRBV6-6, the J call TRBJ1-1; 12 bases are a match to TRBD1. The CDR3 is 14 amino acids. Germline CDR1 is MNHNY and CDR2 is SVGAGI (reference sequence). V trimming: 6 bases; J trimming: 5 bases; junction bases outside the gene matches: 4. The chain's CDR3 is CASRGQGAGTEAFF. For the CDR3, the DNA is TGTGCCAGCAGGGGACAGGGGGCAGGGACTGAAGCTTTCTTT.